This T cell receptor (beta chain) emerged from a study of cytomegalovirus exposure and HLA in healthy donors. Study context: An early data release held some 85 million unique TCRs from HLA-typed donors. The study, taken as a whole, reports: According to a later analysis, most TCR beta chains associated with CMV appeared HLA-restricted. Later analysis indicated greater clonal expansion among HLA-associated TCR beta chains than among equally common other chains. Later work associated roughly 17,000 TCR beta sequences with HLA alleles at 0.05 false discovery rate.

CDR3 length: 14 amino acids. After removal of 5 bases from V and 2 bases from J, the junction contained 4 bases not matched to a gene. Germline CDR1 reads SGHAT; CDR2 reads FQNNGV. The PCR had 60 Vbeta and 13 Jbeta primers. This table comes from immunoSEQ multiplex PCR, and its TCRdb copy is limited to in-frame clones, with some not included. The sample lists 140,000 to 150,000 clones, 77% occurring once. This clone has just one count. The antigen remains undetermined. The chain couples TRBV11-2 to TRBJ2-3, with 7 bases that match TRBD2. The sequenced sample consisted of PBMCs. This receptor was taken from a male donor in good health and CMV-seronegative. Written as DNA, the CDR3 is TGTGCCAGCAGCATGGGACTAACCACAGATACGCAGTATTTT. It specifies CASSMGLTTDTQYF.